This note documents a single T cell receptor (beta chain) sequence. The antigen is undetermined. These data come from a study of cytomegalovirus exposure and HLA in healthy donors. The study, taken as a whole, reports: Beyond CMV serostatus, there was no information to go on about immune exposure. Most TCR beta V segments were productive about 87% or about 30% of the time in an earlier analysis.

PCR used 60 Vbeta primers and 13 Jbeta primers. Here immunoSEQ multiplex PCR was the method, and the copy in TCRdb shows in-frame clones only, minus some. This sample has about 97,000 clones; 73% occur once, and the top ten carry over 3%. Germline V lookup: CDR1 SGHRS, CDR2 YFSETQ. The V segment lost 4 bases and the J segment 10 bases; nucleotides outside the gene matches: 6. This CDR3 has 14 amino acids. The sample was PBMCs. V usage is TRBV5-1 and J usage is TRBJ1-6; 9 bases fit TRBD1. The TCR originated in a man aged 40-49 years in good health and CMV-seronegative. The CDR3 sequence is CASSPGTGNSPLHF. The CDR3 nucleotides read TGCGCCAGCAGCCCCGGGACAGGGAACTCACCCCTCCACTTT.